This is a list of T cell receptor beta chains from one sample in a study of T cell repertoires in cytomegalovirus infection. TCRdb passed the reads through MiXCR, listing each CDR3 protein once. Seen here are around 740,000 distinct CDR3 sequences, about 40% observed once, and the top ten hold around 2.8%. Sequencing was performed on PBMCs. The receptor source for this set is a human donor in good health (CMV status not recorded). Some clones in this sample may be carry-over from other donors' samples. The CDR3 runs from the conserved cysteine through the conserved F or W. The D gene is left open where the match is weak.

TRBV19	NA	CASSIPPWGSNQPQHF
TRBV5-4	NA	CASSVEFGYGYTF
TRBV4-1	NA	CASSQVVPYEQHF
TRBV6-1	NA	CASNRAYEQYF
TRBV24-1	TRBD1	CATSKGQGANREQFF
TRBV7-8	TRBD1	CASSLGLQGTETQYF
TRBV27	NA	CASGYRENYGYTF
TRBV5-5	TRBD1	CASSSQGALNSPLHF
TRBV20-1	NA	CSSPRGWGDTQYF
TRBV12-3/TRBV12-4	NA	CASNLGGIHSNQPQHF